The 24 T cell receptor beta chains reported below all come from one sample, sequenced in a study of yellow fever vaccine responses in identical twins. Using its own MiXCR run on the RT-PCR reads, TCRdb lists one record per CDR3 protein. This table has 2,500 to 3,000 distinct CDR3 sequences, around 90% appearing once. Sequenced here: T cells from blood (PBMCs), unsorted or a sorted subset (not recorded which), sampled before or after yellow fever vaccination (not recorded which). The origin of the receptors is a female donor who received the yellow fever vaccine.

The rearrangement links TRBV24-1 to TRBJ2-1; 8 positions match TRBD2. The CDR3 extends over 14 amino acids. With V trimmed by 7 bases and J by 5 bases, 6 bases remained unmatched. Germline V lookup: CDR1 KGHDR, CDR2 SFDVKD. CDR3 residues: CATRSGLGDNEQFF. For the CDR3, the DNA is TGTGCCACCAGGTCGGGACTAGGGGACAATGAGCAGTTCTTC.

In its sample, this clonotype was seen once. The chain recombines TRBV2 with TRBJ2-5, with a tentative D call TRBD1 (7 bases). Trimming cost V 2 bases and J 5 bases, with 21 bases left between them. Germline CDR1 is SNHLY and CDR2 is FYNNEI. The CDR3 extends over 17 amino acids. The CDR3 bases are TGTGCCAGCAGTGAAAGTCGGACAGGAGGGGTTCGCGAGACCCAGTACTTC. It is translated as CASSESRTGGVRETQYF.

The rearrangement links TRBV3-1 to TRBJ1-1; weak D call: TRBD1 (5 bases). The CDR3 length is 14 residues. In germline, CDR1 is LGHDT, CDR2 YNNKEL (reference sequence). V lost 1 base and J 6 bases, leaving 12 bases between the germline ends. The CDR3 here is CASSQAGTLAEAFF. The CDR3 nucleotides are TGTGCCAGCAGCCAAGCTGGGACTCTCGCTGAAGCTTTCTTT.

The chain has TRBV10-1 and TRBJ1-1; TRBD1 is a possible D gene (6 bases). This CDR3 spans 13 amino acids. V lost 7 bases to trimming and J lost 0 bases, with 9 bases between them. Per germline, CDR1 WNHNN and CDR2 SYGVQD (reference sequence). The CDR3 region has the DNA TGCGCCAGCACTCGGGACATGAACACTGAAGCTTTCTTT. Amino acids: CASTRDMNTEAFF.

This chain links TRBV6-1 with TRBJ1-1, with TRBD1 matching over 7 bases. Germline-derived CDR1 and CDR2 are MNHNS and SASEGT. Trimming cost V 5 bases and J 2 bases; bases outside gene matches: 8. CDR3 length: 15 residues. For the CDR3, the DNA is TGTGCCAGCAGTCGTGCGACAGGGACTAACACTGAAGCTTTCTTT. As protein: CASSRATGTNTEAFF.

The chain joins TRBV12-3 or TRBV12-4 to TRBJ1-1; D ambiguous. The CDR3 is 13 residues long. Trimming took 2 bases from V and 6 from J, leaving 10 bases between them. The CDR3 spells CASSLRWGAEAFF. The CDR3 bases are TGTGCCAGCAGTTTACGGTGGGGAGCTGAAGCTTTCTTT.

The J gene is TRBJ1-2, the V gene TRBV5-4; D unclear. There are 17 residues in the CDR3. Germline V lookup: CDR1 SGHNT, CDR2 YYREEE (reference sequence). V was shortened by 1 base and J by 4 bases, with 20 bases between the two germline ends. The CDR3 DNA reads TGTGCCAGCAGCTTGAGGCAGAGTCCCTTCGGAACCTATGGCTACACCTTC. This translates into CASSLRQSPFGTYGYTF. The full variable domain, rest sourced from reference TRBV5-4 and TRBJ1-2, is ETGVTQSPTHLIKTRGQQVTLRCSSQSGHNTVSWYQQALGQGPQFIFQYYREEENGRGNFPPRFSGLQFPNYSSELNVNALELDDSALYLCASSLRQSPFGTYGYTFGSGTRLTVV.

The chain recombines TRBV6-5 with TRBJ1-1; 7 bases agree with TRBD1. CDR3 length equals 13 residues. Germline CDR1 reads MNHEY; CDR2 reads SVGAGI. J gave up 6 bases and V 0 bases, and 1 base lay outside the gene matches. CDR3 in amino acids: CASSYSQGAEAFF. In nucleotides, the CDR3 is TGTGCCAGCAGTTACTCCCAGGGGGCTGAAGCTTTCTTT.

V gene TRBV7-8 combines with J gene TRBJ1-1; 7 bases line up with TRBD1. Losses at the gene ends were 4 bases for V and 2 bases for J; bases not matched to a gene: 10. Germline-derived CDR1 and CDR2 are SGHVS and FQNEAQ. The length of the CDR3 is 16 residues. The CDR3: CASSSRQGPINTEAFF. The CDR3 nucleotides read TGTGCCAGCAGCTCCAGACAGGGACCCATAAACACTGAAGCTTTCTTT.

The chain recombines TRBV11-1 with TRBJ1-1; no clear D gene. V lost 5 bases and J 3 bases, leaving 13 bases between the germline ends. Looked up from germline, CDR1 is SGHAT and CDR2 is FQDESV (reference sequence). This CDR3 has 14 residues. The CDR3 spells CASSRTPKDTEAFF. In nucleotides, the CDR3 is TGTGCCAGCAGCAGGACTCCGAAGGACACTGAAGCTTTCTTT.

The table lists this clonotype with a count of one. The V and J genes are TRBV20-1 and TRBJ2-3; tentatively, D is TRBD1 (5 bases). Germline V CDR1 and CDR2: DFQATT, SNEGSKA (reference sequence). The CDR3 is 13 amino acids. V dropped 1 base and J dropped 6 bases, with 11 bases sitting between them. This CDR3 is CSARAAGWDTQYF. For the CDR3, the DNA is TGCAGTGCTAGAGCGGCAGGGTGGGATACGCAGTATTTT.

The chain carries TRBV18 and TRBJ2-2, with a weak D call TRBD2 (5 bases). CDR1 KGHSH and CDR2 LQKENI come from the germline V gene. V lost 0 bases and J 1 base, leaving 9 bases between the germline ends. The CDR3 is 16 residues long. In DNA form, the CDR3 reads TGTGCCAGCTCACCACCGGGGAGTCGGAACACCGGGGAGCTGTTTTTT. Its protein is CASSPPGSRNTGELFF.

The CDR3 DNA reads as TGCAGTGCTTTTTGGACAGGGAGGGTAGAGTACTATGGCTACACCTTC. It yields the protein CSAFWTGRVEYYGYTF. This chain links TRBV20-1 with TRBJ1-2; 8 bases fit TRBD1. Trimming cost V 5 bases and J 3 bases; bases outside gene matches: 14. The CDR3 totals 16 residues. The germline gives CDR1 DFQATT, CDR2 SNEGSKA (reference sequence).

The gene calls are TRBV5-5 and TRBJ1-2; D ambiguous. The germline V gene has CDR1 SGHKS and CDR2 YYEKEE (reference sequence). V shed 1 base and J shed 8 bases, with 18 bases lying between them. The CDR3 has 15 residues. CDR3 sequence: CASSLSPNLGGGYTF. The CDR3 coding sequence is TGTGCCAGCAGCTTGAGTCCGAACCTTGGAGGAGGCTACACCTTC.

In this sample, this clonotype turned up once. At one of its ends the junction is not consistent with the germline gene, which may arise from a read error. J is TRBJ2-1 and V is TRBV2; 7 bases line up with TRBD2. In germline, CDR1 is SNHLY, CDR2 FYNNEI. This CDR3 has 11 amino acids. CDR3 residues: CASSEWLAASF. CDR3 coding DNA: TGTGCCAGCAGTGAATGGCTAGCGGCCTCTTTC.

The rearrangement links TRBV14 to TRBJ1-6, with D unclear. The CDR3 is 12 residues long. V gave up 0 bases and J gave up 16 bases, with 10 bases separating them. The germline gives CDR1 SGHDN, CDR2 FVKESK. The CDR3 sequence is CASSQDRVRLHF. The CDR3 region has the DNA TGTGCCAGCAGCCAAGATCGGGTTAGACTCCACTTT.

Only one count was recorded for this clonotype. The chain has TRBV11-3 and TRBJ2-2; tentative D call: TRBD1 (6 bases). Trimming removed 3 bases from V and 5 bases from J, with 16 bases in between. The CDR3 has 16 amino acids. Germline V lookup: CDR1 SGHNT, CDR2 YENEEA. CDR3 in DNA: TGTGCCAGCAGCTTTCTGGGGGCAGGACCTACCGGGGAGCTGTTTTTT. Residues: CASSFLGAGPTGELFF.

The genes are TRBV29-1 and TRBJ2-1; no firm D call. The CDR3 totals 15 residues. The V gene lost 4 bases and the J gene lost 0 bases, with 13 bases spanning the gap. CDR1 SQVTM and CDR2 ANQGSEA come from the germline V gene. The CDR3 DNA is TGCAGCGTTGTCCCACCTCGGAGCTCCTACAATGAGCAGTTCTTC. Amino acid sequence: CSVVPPRSSYNEQFF.

This sequence joins TRBV7-6 and TRBJ1-1; D is ambiguous. Germline V gene lookup returns CDR1 SGHVS and CDR2 FNYEAQ. The CDR3 loop spans 13 amino acids. V dropped 5 bases and J dropped 1 base, with 8 bases sitting between them. The CDR3 here is CASSDLKNTEAFF. Here the CDR3 DNA reads TGTGCCAGCAGCGACCTTAAGAACACTGAAGCTTTCTTT.

The chain carries TRBV20-1 and TRBJ2-3, with 9 bases lining up with TRBD2. The V gene end was trimmed by 3 bases and the J gene end by 5 bases; junction bases not matched to a gene: 6. The germline V gene has CDR1 DFQATT and CDR2 SNEGSKA (reference sequence). This CDR3 has 14 residues. Written as DNA, the CDR3 is TGCAGTGCTAGCGGCGGGGGGGCCTTAGATACGCAGTATTTT. Protein sequence: CSASGGGALDTQYF.

The rearrangement uses TRBV7-9 and TRBJ1-6; D ambiguous. Germline V gene data show CDR1 as SEHNR and CDR2 as FQNEAQ (reference sequence). V was cut by 3 bases and J by 7 bases, with 10 bases left in between. The CDR3 has 14 residues. This CDR3 reads CASSFGQVNSPLHF. DNA of the CDR3: TGTGCCAGCAGCTTCGGGCAGGTCAATTCACCCCTCCACTTT. The variable domain in full, with the rest retrieved from reference TRBV7-9 and TRBJ1-6, is DTGVSQNPRHKITKRGQNVTFRCDPISEHNRLYWYRQTLGQGPEFLTYFQNEAQLEKSRLLSDRFSAERPKGSFSTLEIQRTEQGDSAMYLCASSFGQVNSPLHFGNGTRLTVT.

The V and J genes are TRBV12-3 or TRBV12-4 and TRBJ2-1, with 9 positions matching TRBD1. The CDR3 contains 17 residues. After removal of 7 bases from V and 7 bases from J, the junction contained 17 bases not matched to a gene. This CDR3 reads CASNRGTGTGRRNEQFF. In nucleotides, the CDR3 is TGTGCCAGCAACCGGGGGACCGGGACAGGGCGCCGAAATGAGCAGTTCTTC.

The chain recombines TRBV5-4 with TRBJ2-7; 10 nucleotides match TRBD1. Germline CDR1 is SGHNT and CDR2 is YYREEE (reference sequence). The CDR3 contains 17 residues. Germline trimming cut 2 bases from V and 3 bases from J; bases unmatched to any gene: 11. DNA of the CDR3: TGTGCCAGCAGCTTCAGCTCACCGGGACAGGGGAGCTACGAGCAGTACTTC. Translated, it gives CASSFSSPGQGSYEQYF.

This chain connects TRBV5-1 to TRBJ1-4; 10 bases line up with TRBD1. The V gene's germline CDR1 is SGHRS and CDR2 YFSETQ. The trim removed 4 bases at V and 4 bases at J, leaving 7 bases unmatched. The CDR3 is 16 residues long. CDR3 region: CASSPGTGVGNEKLFF. CDR3 DNA: TGCGCCAGCAGCCCCGGGACAGGGGTCGGTAATGAAAAACTGTTTTTT.